The rows below give T cell receptor beta chains drawn from one sample of a study of technical replicates of blood from a few donors. TCRdb keeps only in-frame clones here, not all; method: immunoSEQ multiplex PCR. The sample contains tens of thousands of clones, about 91% of which appear only once. Sequencing used T cells isolated from PBMCs. Receptors were obtained from a human donor in good health. Some clones in this sample may be carry-over from other donors' samples. The CDR3 runs from the conserved cysteine through the conserved F or W. A D gene is named only where the DNA matches it firmly. The listing skips clone size in some rows; elsewhere it reads once, few, many or a size class.

V gene,J gene,D gene,clone size,CDR3 protein
TRBV27,TRBJ1-5,.,.,CASSLLRGGVQPQHF
TRBV7-9,TRBJ2-2,.,.,CASSSRSGWNTGELFF
TRBV5-1,TRBJ2-3,TRBD1,.,CASRLAKMTGAYTDTQYF
TRBV2,TRBJ1-2,TRBD1,.,CASNSQGAEGYTF
TRBV6-1,TRBJ2-1,TRBD1,.,CASTGLLTGDKEVF
TRBV29-1,.,.,.,CSVTGSSSYEQYF
TRBV18,TRBJ2-5,TRBD2,.,CASSPSGGQETQYF
TRBV19,TRBJ2-7,.,.,CASSIREGETPYEQYF
TRBV27,TRBJ2-7,TRBD1,.,CASSLGTAYEQYF
TRBV9,TRBJ2-2,.,.,CARSAPQGRGELFF
TRBV5-1,TRBJ2-3,.,.,CASSLAAALTDTQYF
TRBV9,TRBJ1-3,.,.,CASSLDWESGNTIYF
TRBV7-3,TRBJ2-7,TRBD2,.,CASSPFGGSYDEQYF
TRBV6-4,TRBJ2-3,TRBD1,.,CASSDGQGATDTQYF
TRBV30,TRBJ2-7,.,.,CAWSVEGYEQYF
TRBV11-3,TRBJ2-1,.,.,CASSSGQKQFF
TRBV5-8,TRBJ2-4,.,.,CASSLVRQYIPKNIQYF
TRBV2,TRBJ2-7,TRBD1,.,CASSEWGQGYEQYF
TRBV27,TRBJ2-1,.,.,CASSLSTLNNEQFF
TRBV19,TRBJ2-2,TRBD1,few,CASVKGQGLTGELFF
TRBV11-2,TRBJ2-7,TRBD1,once,CASSLTGAEQYF
TRBV19,TRBJ1-1,TRBD1,.,CASIISTGARVSEAFF
TRBV28,TRBJ1-5,TRBD1,.,CASRAGTGVQPQHF
TRBV29-1,TRBJ2-7,.,.,CSVVAGVEQYF
TRBV4-1,TRBJ2-2,TRBD2,.,CASSQGAGAGELFF
TRBV9,TRBJ1-2,.,.,CASSTDSETGINYGYTF
TRBV5-1,TRBJ2-2,TRBD1,.,CASSTSTGAETGELFF
TRBV11-2,TRBJ1-1,.,.,CASSSATGTHTEAFF
TRBV25-1,TRBJ1-1,.,.,CASSGQGPEAFF
TRBV9,TRBJ2-2,.,.,CASSVGSGTGELFF
TRBV6-1,TRBJ1-1,.,.,CASGTTGNTEAFF
TRBV11-1,TRBJ1-4,TRBD1,.,CASSHGTGGMKEKLFF
TRBV6-1,TRBJ2-7,.,.,CASMEVVNSYEQYF
TRBV5-5,TRBJ2-6,TRBD2,once,CASSWTSGTSGANVLTF
TRBV2,TRBJ2-7,.,.,CASKDREQYF
TRBV19,TRBJ2-5,TRBD1,.,CASSPWTGARETQYF
TRBV19,TRBJ2-3,TRBD1,.,CASTPDRVVTDTQYF
TRBV5-5,TRBJ1-5,.,.,CASSPLDGDQPQHF
TRBV7-9,TRBJ1-4,TRBD1,once,CASSERGGTGPEKLFF
TRBV5-1,TRBJ1-5,TRBD1,.,CASSLGQGGQPQHF
TRBV6-5,TRBJ1-2,.,few,CASRRVYADNYGYTF
TRBV19,TRBJ1-2,.,.,CASRTTEYYGYTF
TRBV6-5,TRBJ2-2,.,.,CASKVTASNTGELFF